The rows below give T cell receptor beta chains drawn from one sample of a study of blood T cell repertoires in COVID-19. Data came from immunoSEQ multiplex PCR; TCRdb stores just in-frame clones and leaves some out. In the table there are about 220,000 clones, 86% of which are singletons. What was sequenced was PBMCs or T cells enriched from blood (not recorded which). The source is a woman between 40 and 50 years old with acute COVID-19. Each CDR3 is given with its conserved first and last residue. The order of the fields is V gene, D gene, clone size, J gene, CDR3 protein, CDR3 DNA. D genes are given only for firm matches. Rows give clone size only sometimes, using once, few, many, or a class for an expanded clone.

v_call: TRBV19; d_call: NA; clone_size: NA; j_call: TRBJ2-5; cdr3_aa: CASSVGGETQYF; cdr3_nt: TGTGCTTCCTCTGTAGGCGGGGAGACCCAGTACTTC
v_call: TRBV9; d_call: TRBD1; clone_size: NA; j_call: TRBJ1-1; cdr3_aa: CASSVEGAGDPMNTEAFF; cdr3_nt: TGTGCCAGCAGCGTAGAGGGGGCAGGCGATCCCATGAACACTGAAGCTTTCTTT
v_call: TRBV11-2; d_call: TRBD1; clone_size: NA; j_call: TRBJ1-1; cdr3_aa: CASSLARTGVEAFF; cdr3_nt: TGTGCCAGCAGCTTAGCCAGGACAGGAGTGGAAGCTTTCTTT
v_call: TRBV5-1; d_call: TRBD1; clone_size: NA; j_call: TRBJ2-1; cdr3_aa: CASSLGTGERNEQFF; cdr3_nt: TGCGCCAGCAGCTTGGGGACAGGGGAAAGGAATGAGCAGTTCTTC
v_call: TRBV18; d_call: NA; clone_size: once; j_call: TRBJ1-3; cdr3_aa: CASSRAPGPDNSGNTIYF; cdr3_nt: TGTGCCAGCAGTCGTGCCCCAGGGCCCGATAACTCTGGAAACACCATATATTTT
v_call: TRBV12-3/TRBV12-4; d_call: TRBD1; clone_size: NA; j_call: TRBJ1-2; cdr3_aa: CASSVTGSLFF; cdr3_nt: TGTGCCAGCAGTGTGACAGGGAGTCTATTCTTC
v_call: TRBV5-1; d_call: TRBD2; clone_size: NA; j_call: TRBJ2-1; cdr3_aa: CASSFISGGEHEQFF; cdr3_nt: TGCGCCAGCAGCTTCATTAGCGGGGGGGAGCATGAGCAGTTCTTC
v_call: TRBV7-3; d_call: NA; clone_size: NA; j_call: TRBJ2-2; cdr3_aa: CASSLSGLGGELFF; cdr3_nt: TGTGCCAGCAGCTTATCGGGTTTGGGCGGGGAGCTGTTTTTT
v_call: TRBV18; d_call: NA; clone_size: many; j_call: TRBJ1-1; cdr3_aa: CASSPSQGRMNTEAFF; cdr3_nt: TGTGCCAGCTCACCGAGTCAGGGGCGCATGAACACTGAAGCTTTCTTT
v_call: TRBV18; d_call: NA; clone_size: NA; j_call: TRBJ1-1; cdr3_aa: CASSPGRGVTEAFF; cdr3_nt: TGTGCCAGCTCACCCGGCCGGGGGGTCACTGAAGCTTTCTTT
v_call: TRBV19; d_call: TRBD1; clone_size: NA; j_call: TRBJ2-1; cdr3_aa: CASRHGQDGNEQFF; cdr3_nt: TGTGCCAGTAGGCACGGACAGGATGGTAATGAGCAGTTCTTC
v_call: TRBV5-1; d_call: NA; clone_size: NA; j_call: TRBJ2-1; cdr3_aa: CASSLLGSSYNEQFF; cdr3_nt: TGCGCCAGCAGCTTGTTGGGCAGTTCCTACAATGAGCAGTTCTTC
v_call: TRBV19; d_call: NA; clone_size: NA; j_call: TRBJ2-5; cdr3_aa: CASSIRASRSFETQYF; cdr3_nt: TGTGCCAGTAGTATAAGAGCCAGCAGGTCTTTTGAGACCCAGTACTTC
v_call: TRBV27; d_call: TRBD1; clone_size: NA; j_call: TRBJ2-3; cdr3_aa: CASSLDRGIDTQYF; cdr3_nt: TGTGCCAGCAGTTTAGACAGGGGGATAGATACGCAGTATTTT
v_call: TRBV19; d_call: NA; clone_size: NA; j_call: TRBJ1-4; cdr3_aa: CASSWRREKLFF; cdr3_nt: TGTGCCAGTAGTTGGAGACGGGAAAAACTGTTTTTT
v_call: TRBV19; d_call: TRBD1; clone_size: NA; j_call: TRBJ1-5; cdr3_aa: CASSKGAGTGSKDQPQHF; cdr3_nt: TGTGCCAGTAGTAAGGGTGCCGGGACAGGGAGCAAGGATCAGCCCCAGCATTTT
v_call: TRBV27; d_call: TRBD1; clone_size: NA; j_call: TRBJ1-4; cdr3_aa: CASSPRTGGKEKLFF; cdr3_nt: TGTGCCAGCAGTCCACGGACAGGGGGAAAGGAAAAACTGTTTTTT
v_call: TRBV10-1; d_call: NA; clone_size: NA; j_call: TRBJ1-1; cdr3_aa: CASSDPRGGWDTEAFF; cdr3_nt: TGCGCCAGCAGTGACCCGAGGGGGGGGTGGGACACTGAAGCTTTCTTT
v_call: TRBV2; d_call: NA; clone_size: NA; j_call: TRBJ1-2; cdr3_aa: CASLAQLANYGYTF; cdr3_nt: TGTGCCAGCTTAGCCCAATTAGCTAACTATGGCTACACCTTC
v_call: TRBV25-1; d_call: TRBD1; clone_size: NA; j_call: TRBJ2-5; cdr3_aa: CASSVAGTGSQETQYF; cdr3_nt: TGTGCCAGCAGTGTTGCCGGGACAGGGAGTCAAGAGACCCAGTACTTC
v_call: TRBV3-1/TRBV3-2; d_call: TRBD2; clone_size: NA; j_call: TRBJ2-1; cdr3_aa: CASSPKGWSGGRLDNEQFF; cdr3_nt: TGTGCCAGCAGCCCAAAAGGTTGGAGCGGGGGACGGCTTGACAATGAGCAGTTCTTC
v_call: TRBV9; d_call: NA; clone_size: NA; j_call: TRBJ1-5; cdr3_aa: CASSVDGVFQPQHF; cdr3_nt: TGTGCCAGCAGCGTAGACGGGGTATTTCAGCCCCAGCATTTT
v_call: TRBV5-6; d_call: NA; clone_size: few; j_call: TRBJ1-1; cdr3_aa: CASSFPQGGTEAFF; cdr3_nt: TGTGCCAGCAGCTTCCCCCAGGGTGGCACTGAAGCTTTCTTT
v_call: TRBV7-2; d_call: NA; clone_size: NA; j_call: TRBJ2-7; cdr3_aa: CASSLTVGRSYEQYF; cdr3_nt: TGTGCCAGCAGCCTCACGGTCGGTCGTTCCTACGAGCAGTACTTC
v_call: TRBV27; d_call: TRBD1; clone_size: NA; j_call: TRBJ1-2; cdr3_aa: CASSPLGTGDGYTF; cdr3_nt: TGTGCCAGCAGTCCCCTCGGGACAGGGGATGGCTACACCTTC
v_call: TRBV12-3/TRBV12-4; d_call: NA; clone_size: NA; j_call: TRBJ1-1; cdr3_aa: CATTERTEAFF; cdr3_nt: TGTGCCACGACAGAGAGGACTGAAGCTTTCTTT
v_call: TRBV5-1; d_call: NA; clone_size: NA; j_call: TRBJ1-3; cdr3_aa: CASSSAGVGNTIYF; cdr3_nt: TGCGCCAGCAGCTCGGCCGGGGTTGGAAACACCATATATTTT
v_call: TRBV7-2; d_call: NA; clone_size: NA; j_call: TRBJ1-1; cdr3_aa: CASSLQGGATEAFF; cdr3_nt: TGTGCCAGCAGTCTCCAAGGTGGGGCGACTGAAGCTTTCTTT
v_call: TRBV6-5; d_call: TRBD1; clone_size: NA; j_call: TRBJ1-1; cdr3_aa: CASRRQGEAFF; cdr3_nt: TGTGCCAGCAGACGACAGGGTGAAGCTTTCTTT
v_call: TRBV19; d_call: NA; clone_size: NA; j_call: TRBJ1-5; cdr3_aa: CASSIQGSQPQHF; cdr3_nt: TGTGCCAGTAGTATCCAGGGTAGTCAGCCCCAGCATTTT
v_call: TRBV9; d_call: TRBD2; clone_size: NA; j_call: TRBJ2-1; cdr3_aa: CASSVELGTSHNEQFF; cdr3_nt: TGTGCCAGCAGCGTAGAGTTGGGGACTAGTCACAATGAGCAGTTCTTC
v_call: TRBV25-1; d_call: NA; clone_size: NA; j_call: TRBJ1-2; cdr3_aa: CASSAPGDYGYTF; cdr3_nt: TGTGCCAGCAGTGCGCCGGGTGACTATGGCTACACCTTC
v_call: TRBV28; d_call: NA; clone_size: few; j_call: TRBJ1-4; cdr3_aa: CASSLRPPTNEKLFF; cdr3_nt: TGTGCCAGCAGTTTGAGGCCTCCAACTAATGAAAAACTGTTTTTT
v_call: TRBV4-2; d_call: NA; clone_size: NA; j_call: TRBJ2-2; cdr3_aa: CASSLSGTGELFF; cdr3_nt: TGTGCCAGCAGCCTTAGCGGCACCGGGGAGCTGTTTTTT
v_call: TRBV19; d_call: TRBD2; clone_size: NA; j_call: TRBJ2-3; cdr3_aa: CASSITGGRTDTQYF; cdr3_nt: TGTGCCAGTAGTATAACGGGGGGGCGCACAGATACGCAGTATTTT
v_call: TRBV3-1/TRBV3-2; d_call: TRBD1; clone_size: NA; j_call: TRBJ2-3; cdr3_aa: CASTTGGITDTQYF; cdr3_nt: TGTGCCAGCACAACAGGGGGTATTACAGATACGCAGTATTTT
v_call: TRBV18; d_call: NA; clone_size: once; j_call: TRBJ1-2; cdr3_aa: CASSPDSNYGYTF; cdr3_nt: TGTGCCAGCTCACCAGACAGCAACTATGGCTACACCTTC
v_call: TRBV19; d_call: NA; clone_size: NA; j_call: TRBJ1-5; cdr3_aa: CASSPNSLNFNQPQHF; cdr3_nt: TGTGCCAGTAGCCCTAATTCACTAAACTTCAATCAGCCCCAGCATTTT
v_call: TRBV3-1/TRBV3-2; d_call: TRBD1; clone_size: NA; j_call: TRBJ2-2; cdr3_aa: CASSRDGTANTGELFF; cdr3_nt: TGTGCCAGCAGCCGAGACGGGACAGCGAACACCGGGGAGCTGTTTTTT
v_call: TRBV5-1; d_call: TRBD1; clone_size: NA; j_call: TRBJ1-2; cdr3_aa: CASSLEGTGDRGYTF; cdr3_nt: TGCGCCAGCAGCTTGGAGGGGACAGGGGATCGTGGCTACACCTTC
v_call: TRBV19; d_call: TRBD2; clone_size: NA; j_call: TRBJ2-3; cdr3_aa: CASSRTSGVADTQYF; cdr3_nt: TGTGCCAGTAGTCGGACTAGCGGGGTTGCAGATACGCAGTATTTT
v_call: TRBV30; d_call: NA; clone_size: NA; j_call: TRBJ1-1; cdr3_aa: CAWSGQQREAFF; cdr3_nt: TGTGCCTGGAGTGGCCAACAGCGGGAAGCTTTCTTT
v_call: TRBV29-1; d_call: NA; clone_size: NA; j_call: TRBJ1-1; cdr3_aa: CSVAQGMRVNTEAFF; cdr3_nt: TGCAGCGTTGCCCAAGGGATGAGGGTGAACACTGAAGCTTTCTTT
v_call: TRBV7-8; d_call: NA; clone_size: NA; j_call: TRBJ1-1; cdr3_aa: CASSPRGGEAFF; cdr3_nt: TGTGCCAGCAGCCCGAGAGGGGGTGAAGCTTTCTTT
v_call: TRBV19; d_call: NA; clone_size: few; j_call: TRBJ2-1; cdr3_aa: CACSYYNEQFF; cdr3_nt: TGTGCTTGCAGTTACTACAATGAGCAGTTCTTC
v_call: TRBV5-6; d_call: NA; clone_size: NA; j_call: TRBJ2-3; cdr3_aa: CASSLTQGDTQYF; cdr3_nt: TGTGCCAGCAGCTTAACCCAGGGGGATACGCAGTATTTT
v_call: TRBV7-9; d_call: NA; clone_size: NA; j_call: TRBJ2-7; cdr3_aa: CASSADFYEQYF; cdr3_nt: TGTGCCAGCAGCGCCGACTTCTACGAGCAGTACTTC
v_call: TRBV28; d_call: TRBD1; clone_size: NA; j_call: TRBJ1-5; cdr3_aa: CASSSPDRGWNQPQHF; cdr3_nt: TGTGCCAGCAGTTCCCCGGACAGGGGTTGGAATCAGCCCCAGCATTTT
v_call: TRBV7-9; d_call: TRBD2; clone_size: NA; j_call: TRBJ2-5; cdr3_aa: CASNTAGALYQETQYF; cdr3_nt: TGTGCCAGCAACACAGCGGGGGCACTGTACCAAGAGACCCAGTACTTC
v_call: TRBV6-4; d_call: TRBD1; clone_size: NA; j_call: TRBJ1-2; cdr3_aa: CASSLKTGRNYGYTF; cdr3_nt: TGTGCCAGCAGCCTAAAGACAGGGAGGAACTATGGCTACACCTTC